The rows below give T cell receptor beta chains drawn from one sample of a study of CD8 T cells in ankylosing spondylitis. TCRdb re-analysed the 5' RACE reads in MiXCR, keeping a single row per CDR3 protein. The table records more than 150,000 distinct CDR3 sequences, around 13% of them present only once. The source material was blood, either unsorted or a sorted T cell fraction (not recorded which). These receptors were taken from a female donor with ankylosing spondylitis or in good health (not recorded which). Each CDR3 is given with its conserved first and last residue. Fields, in order: CDR3 length, J gene, V gene, D gene, clone size, CDR3 protein, CDR3 DNA. A D gene is named only where the DNA matches it firmly. The size field is filled for only some rows; it gives once, few, many or a size class.

14	TRBJ2-7	TRBV7-9	TRBD2	few	CTSSFGSGSYEQYF	TGTACCAGCAGCTTCGGTAGCGGGAGTTACGAGCAGTACTTC
13	TRBJ2-1	TRBV29-1	.	few	CSVTTPNYNEQFF	TGCAGCGTTACGACACCGAACTACAATGAGCAGTTCTTC
14	TRBJ2-1	TRBV29-1	.	.	CSVDSPVGDNEQFF	TGCAGCGTGGACAGCCCGGTGGGCGACAATGAGCAGTTCTTC
14	TRBJ1-4	TRBV5-1	.	many	CASSLNHGGEKLFF	TGCGCCAGCAGCTTGAATCACGGGGGGGAAAAACTGTTTTTT
16	TRBJ1-1	TRBV12-3/TRBV12-4	TRBD1	many	CASSTRGGGMNTEAFF	TGTGCCAGCAGTACCCGGGGAGGGGGCATGAACACTGAAGCTTTCTTT
15	TRBJ2-3	TRBV7-2	.	.	CASSLAGDSIWPQYF	TGTGCCAGCAGCTTAGCGGGTGACTCCATATGGCCGCAGTATTTT
15	TRBJ2-2	TRBV29-1	.	many	CSVRGVQGRIGELFF	TGCAGCGTGAGGGGGGTACAGGGGAGGATCGGGGAGCTGTTTTTT
19	TRBJ2-2	TRBV5-1	TRBD2	many	CASSPLGLAGRPNTGELFF	TGCGCCAGCAGCCCCCTGGGACTAGCGGGAAGACCGAACACCGGGGAGCTGTTTTTT
13	TRBJ2-5	TRBV18	.	.	CASSPPVRETQYF	TGTGCCAGCTCACCACCGGTTCGGGAGACCCAGTACTTC
13	TRBJ2-7	TRBV29-1	TRBD1	.	CSVQGARTYEQYF	TGCAGCGTTCAGGGGGCAAGGACCTACGAGCAGTACTTC
17	TRBJ2-7	TRBV7-2	TRBD2	few	CASSAPFGLAGVHEQYF	TGTGCCAGCAGCGCCCCCTTTGGACTAGCGGGAGTACACGAGCAGTACTTC
14	TRBJ2-1	TRBV13	TRBD2	many	CASLLQLATNEQFF	TGTGCCAGCCTACTACAACTAGCGACCAATGAGCAGTTCTTC
19	TRBJ2-3	TRBV20-1	TRBD2	many	CSATEGERAGGPSQDTQYF	TGCAGTGCTACCGAGGGGGAAAGAGCGGGAGGGCCCAGTCAAGATACGCAGTATTTT
17	TRBJ2-1	TRBV4-3	TRBD2	many	CASSQEWGGSSYNEQFF	TGCGCCAGCAGCCAAGAATGGGGCGGGAGCTCCTACAATGAGCAGTTCTTC
14	TRBJ2-3	TRBV5-1	.	many	CASTPAASTDTQYF	TGCGCCAGCACCCCGGCGGCTAGCACAGATACGCAGTATTTT
17	TRBJ2-3	TRBV10-3	TRBD2	.	CAISGISSGKDTDTQYF	TGTGCCATCAGTGGAATATCTAGCGGGAAGGACACAGATACGCAGTATTTT
14	TRBJ1-3	TRBV29-1	.	.	CSVSGLNSGNTIYF	TGCAGCGTTTCGGGACTAAACTCTGGAAACACCATATATTTT
14	TRBJ2-2	TRBV5-1	.	many	CASSGVGNTGELFF	TGCGCCAGCAGCGGGGTCGGAAACACCGGGGAGCTGTTTTTT
14	TRBJ1-5	TRBV5-4	.	many	CASSQAGSNQPQHF	TGTGCCAGCAGCCAGGCAGGGAGCAATCAGCCCCAGCATTTT
14	TRBJ1-2	TRBV7-9	.	many	CASRPDEANYGYTF	TGTGCCAGCAGACCGGACGAAGCTAACTATGGCTACACCTTC
14	TRBJ2-2	TRBV6-1	TRBD2	many	CAAGAGGITGELFF	TGTGCCGCCGGCGCGGGAGGTATCACCGGGGAGCTGTTTTTT
14	TRBJ2-7	TRBV4-3	.	many	CASSPQGFSYEQYF	TGCGCCAGCAGCCCGCAAGGCTTCTCCTACGAGCAGTACTTC
12	TRBJ2-4	TRBV9	.	few	CASSVREDIQYF	TGTGCCAGCAGCGTGCGAGAAGACATTCAGTACTTC
12	TRBJ2-2	TRBV12-3/TRBV12-4	.	many	CASSTNTGELFF	TGTGCCAGCAGCACAAACACCGGGGAGCTGTTTTTT
14	TRBJ2-7	TRBV20-1	.	many	CSARRLGPFYEQYF	TGCAGTGCTAGGCGGCTCGGTCCCTTTTACGAGCAGTACTTC
14	TRBJ2-7	TRBV12-3/TRBV12-4	.	.	CASSRGTGSYEQYF	TGTGCCAGCAGTCGAGGGACTGGCTCCTACGAGCAGTACTTC
13	TRBJ2-5	TRBV20-1	.	few	CSASRTIQETQYF	TGCAGTGCTAGCCGGACTATCCAAGAGACCCAGTACTTC